These 24 T cell receptor beta chains were all obtained from the same sample, sequenced in a study of cytomegalovirus exposure and HLA in healthy donors. The PCR employed 60 Vbeta primers together with 13 Jbeta primers. Clones were read by immunoSEQ multiplex PCR, and TCRdb kept only the in-frame ones, dropping some. The table shows over 200,000 clones, with 70% to 90% occurring only once. Sequencing was performed on PBMCs. The receptors were gathered from a human donor in good health.

The chain combines TRBV19 with TRBJ1-4, with D possibly matching TRBD1 (6 bases). CDR1 and CDR2 (germline): LNHDA, SQIVND (reference sequence). Between the trimmed V and J ends, which lost 7 bases and 7 bases, there was a span of 13 bases. The CDR3 has 13 amino acids. CDR3: CASNNRAAEKLFF. CDR3 nucleotides: TGTGCCAGTAATAACAGGGCGGCTGAAAAACTGTTTTTT.

The rearrangement links TRBV12-5 to TRBJ2-2, with 9 bases aligning to TRBD2. Germline values: CDR1 LGHNT, CDR2 FRNRAP. V gave up 4 bases and J gave up 6 bases; unmatched junction bases: 3. The CDR3 is 14 residues long. The CDR3 nucleotides read TGTGCTAGTGGTTCGATAGCGGGAGCCGGGGAGCTGTTTTTT. Protein product: CASGSIAGAGELFF.

This chain links TRBV19 with TRBJ2-1, with D possibly being TRBD2 (6 bases). Trimming shortened V by 5 bases and J by 5 bases, and 16 bases separated the two germline ends. CDR3 length: 15 residues. Germline V gives CDR1 LNHDA, CDR2 SQIVND (reference sequence). Here the CDR3 DNA reads TGTGCCAGTAGTGACGCGGGGACCATAAACAATGAGCAGTTCTTC. Its protein is CASSDAGTINNEQFF.

The chain has TRBV6-1 and TRBJ2-1; 7 bases align to TRBD2. With 6 bases clipped from V and 4 bases from J, the junction kept 9 bases outside the gene matches. Germline V gene data show CDR1 as MNHNS and CDR2 as SASEGT. The CDR3 loop spans 15 amino acids. The CDR3 loop reads CASRSGAGQYNEQFF. The CDR3 DNA is TGTGCCAGCAGGTCCGGAGCGGGGCAATACAATGAGCAGTTCTTC.

V is TRBV25-1 and J is TRBJ1-1; D is undetermined. The CDR3 runs to 12 residues. With 3 bases removed from V and 4 bases from J, the gap between germline ends came to 6 bases. Germline loops: CDR1 MGHDK, CDR2 SYGVNS. The CDR3 DNA is TGTGCCAGCAGTGACCCCGGCACTGAAGCTTTCTTT. Encoded protein: CASSDPGTEAFF.

The chain employs TRBV5-6 and TRBJ2-3; 9 positions match TRBD1. Germline assignment: CDR1 SGHDT and CDR2 YYEEEE. J was trimmed by 1 base and V by 7 bases; bases with no gene match: 13. This CDR3 spans 17 amino acids. Here the CDR3 DNA reads TGTGCCAGCGACAGGGGGTTGAGCCGAGCAGGCACAGATACGCAGTATTTT. Its translation is CASDRGLSRAGTDTQYF.

This clone was detected once. This chain connects TRBV5-6 to TRBJ2-3; TRBD2 agrees at 11 bases. V trimming: 1 base; J trimming: 5 bases; junction bases outside the gene matches: 6. This CDR3 has 16 amino acids. Germline V gene sequence: CDR1 SGHDT, CDR2 YYEEEE. CDR3 nucleotide sequence: TGTGCCAGCAGCTTGACTAGCGGGAGTTTAGTAGATACGCAGTATTTT. Amino acids: CASSLTSGSLVDTQYF.

The chain couples TRBV6-5 to TRBJ2-2; weak D call: TRBD2 (6 bases). The CDR3 contains 14 residues. V was pared by 2 bases and J by 6 bases, with 10 bases between. The germline gives CDR1 MNHEY, CDR2 SVGAGI. Here the CDR3 reads CASSYQRDSGELFF. CDR3 bases: TGTGCCAGCAGTTACCAACGGGACTCCGGGGAGCTGTTTTTT.

The count of this clone is one. The gene calls are TRBV28 and TRBJ2-7; 8 nucleotides agree with TRBD1. CDR3 length: 14 amino acids. V shed 5 bases and J 2 bases; nucleotides not matched to a gene: 5. CDR1 and CDR2 (germline): MDHEN, SYDVKM. The CDR3 sequence: CASSTGGSPYEQYF. Written as DNA, the CDR3 is TGTGCCAGCAGTACAGGGGGTAGCCCCTACGAGCAGTACTTC.

V usage is TRBV7-9 and J usage is TRBJ2-1; D not resolved. V dropped 1 base and J dropped 3 bases, with 10 bases sitting between them. Germline V gene sequence: CDR1 SEHNR, CDR2 FQNEAQ (reference sequence). The CDR3 length is 15 residues. DNA of the CDR3: TGTGCCAGCAGCTTAGAATGGCTTATCTACAATGAGCAGTTCTTC. Residues: CASSLEWLIYNEQFF.

The CDR3 reads CAWSVSQLYEQYF. CDR3 coding DNA: TGTGCCTGGAGTGTTTCACAGCTCTACGAGCAGTACTTC. The V and J genes are TRBV30 and TRBJ2-7; D call uncertain. Germline CDR1 is GTSNPN and CDR2 is SVGIG (reference sequence). The CDR3 has 13 residues. Trimming removed 0 bases at V and 3 bases at J, with 9 bases between.

The chain is built from TRBV2 and TRBJ2-1, with TRBD1 as a possible D gene (6 bases). This CDR3 is built from 17 residues. The germline V gene has CDR1 SNHLY and CDR2 FYNNEI. Trimming cost V 3 bases and J 6 bases, with 21 bases left between them. For the CDR3, the DNA is TGTGCCAGCAGTGAGGTTGTAGGGGGAGTGGGTTCCAATGAGCAGTTCTTC. Protein sequence: CASSEVVGGVGSNEQFF.

The rearrangement links TRBV7-2 to TRBJ2-7, with 13 bases matching TRBD2. This CDR3 is 15 amino acids long. CDR1 and CDR2 from the germline V gene are SGHTA and FQGNSA. V shed 3 bases, J shed 4 bases, and the junction held 3 bases outside the gene matches. Here the CDR3 DNA reads TGTGCCAGCAGCTTTTGGACTAGCGGGAGTTACGAGCAGTACTTC. Its translation: CASSFWTSGSYEQYF.

The chain links TRBV2 to TRBJ2-5; a weak D match, TRBD1 (6 bases). Trimming left V 3 bases short and J 3 bases short, with 14 bases between. This CDR3 has 15 residues. CDR1 SNHLY and CDR2 FYNNEI come from the germline V gene. Written as DNA, the CDR3 is TGTGCCAGCAGTGATATGGGGGCGGCCGAAGAGACCCAGTACTTC. Its translation: CASSDMGAAEETQYF.

This sequence joins TRBV13 and TRBJ2-4; TRBD2 matches 8 bases. V trimming: 1 base; J trimming: 1 base; junction bases outside the gene matches: 21. The CDR3 loop spans 22 amino acids. Per germline, CDR1 PRHDT and CDR2 FYEKMQ (reference sequence). The CDR3 region is CASSLDHWSGSIKGGAKNIQYF. The DNA of the CDR3 is TGTGCCAGCAGCTTAGACCACTGGAGCGGGAGTATTAAGGGGGGTGCCAAAAACATTCAGTACTTC.

The chain combines TRBV6-1 with TRBJ2-1, with 10 bases identical to TRBD1. After removal of 5 bases from V and 5 bases from J, the junction contained 3 bases not matched to a gene. CDR3 length equals 14 residues. Germline V gene sequence: CDR1 MNHNS, CDR2 SASEGT. In nucleotides, the CDR3 is TGTGCCAGCAGTTCCGGGACAGGGGACAATGAGCAGTTCTTC. Translated, it gives CASSSGTGDNEQFF.

DNA for the CDR3: TGTGCCAGCAGCCAATTCCGGGACAGGGGCATCGAGCAGTACTTC. This gives the protein CASSQFRDRGIEQYF. The rearrangement links TRBV5-5 to TRBJ2-7; TRBD1 agrees at 10 bases. From germline, CDR1 is SGHKS and CDR2 YYEKEE (reference sequence). This CDR3 comprises 15 residues. Trimming at V came to 4 bases and at J to 6 bases, leaving 10 bases not matched to a gene.

This clone has more than one count but fewer than ten. The chain combines TRBV27 with TRBJ2-1, with TRBD2 identical over 12 bases. The CDR3 is 15 residues long. V trimming: 6 bases; J trimming: 5 bases; junction bases outside the gene matches: 5. Germline CDR1 and CDR2: MNHEY and SMNVEV (reference sequence). CDR3 sequence: CASSRRTSGDNEQFF. The CDR3, as DNA: TGTGCCAGCAGCCGCCGGACTAGCGGGGACAATGAGCAGTTCTTC.

The chain is built from TRBV5-8 and TRBJ2-3, with D maybe TRBD2 (6 bases). Germline CDR1 is SGHTS and CDR2 is YDEGEE. The CDR3 covers 16 residues. V was shortened by 4 bases and J by 6 bases, with 21 bases between the two germline ends. For the CDR3, the DNA is TGTGCCAGCAGCCTCAGCGGGTCGCGGGGCAGCGATACGCAGTATTTT. Residues: CASSLSGSRGSDTQYF.

For this clone: Other DNA sequences in the same sample also yield this CDR3. The rearrangement joins TRBV15 to TRBJ2-7; tentatively, D is TRBD2 (5 bases). This CDR3 is 14 amino acids long. In germline, CDR1 is LNHNV, CDR2 YYDKDF (reference sequence). V lost 0 bases and J lost 3, with 9 bases in between. The CDR3 DNA follows: TGTGCCACCAGCAGAGATCCTGGGAGCTACGAGCAGTACTTC. It specifies CATSRDPGSYEQYF. Full variable domain (rest looked up from reference TRBV15 and TRBJ2-7): DAMVIQNPRYQVTQFGKPVTLSCSQTLNHNVMYWYQQKSSQAPKLLFHYYDKDFNNEADTPDNFQSRRPNTSFCFLDIRSPGLGDTAMYLCATSRDPGSYEQYFGPGTRLTVT.

The rearrangement joins TRBV4-1 to TRBJ2-2, with TRBD2 identical over 8 bases. Germline values: CDR1 MGHRA, CDR2 YSYEKL. The V segment lost 4 bases and the J segment 0 bases; nucleotides outside the gene matches: 13. This CDR3 has 19 amino acids. The CDR3, as DNA: TGCGCCAGCAGCCCTCTGCTCATGACTAGCGTTTCGAACACCGGGGAGCTGTTTTTT. Protein product: CASSPLLMTSVSNTGELFF.

The chain carries TRBV7-3 and TRBJ2-3; possibly TRBD2 for D (7 bases). Between the trimmed V and J ends, which lost 5 bases and 4 bases, there was a span of 16 bases. Germline values: CDR1 SGHTA, CDR2 FQGTGA. This CDR3 region has 15 residues. The CDR3 DNA follows: TGTGCCAGCAGCGGGGGGGGCGGGAAGGCAGATACGCAGTATTTT. Translated: CASSGGGGKADTQYF.

In DNA, the CDR3 is TGTGCCAGTAGGAACGGACGGGAGTTTTTCGATGAGCAGTTCTTC. This gives the protein CASRNGREFFDEQFF. The rearrangement uses TRBV19 and TRBJ2-1; D perhaps matches TRBD2 (6 bases). V shed 6 bases and J shed 8 bases, with 20 bases lying between them. Germline-derived CDR1 and CDR2 are LNHDA and SQIVND (reference sequence). The CDR3 is 15 residues long.

The chain carries TRBV6-6 and TRBJ2-7; 7 bases map to TRBD2. Germline V gene lookup returns CDR1 MNHNY and CDR2 SVGAGI (reference sequence). Unmatched junction bases numbered 4, after V lost 5 bases and J lost 3 bases. This CDR3 region has 13 residues. The CDR3 reads CASSAGTNYEQYF. Here the CDR3 DNA reads TGTGCCAGCAGTGCCGGGACTAACTACGAGCAGTACTTC.